The clone carrying this TCR beta chain showed up just a few times. Antigen unknown. The sample comes from a study of blood T cells in healthy people across ages. Combining a sample-barcoded 5' primer with a J-beta primer mix, a second PCR ran for about 7 to 11 cycles. Each of the cDNA molecules was tagged by a template-switch adaptor with 12 random nucleotides. In TCRdb, the 5' RACE reads were re-called with MiXCR into one record per CDR3 protein. This repertoire shows around 1,800,000 distinct CDR3 sequences, 35% to 50% found once; its top ten account for under 30%. Regarding the study as a whole: Unsorted PBMCs prevented conclusive naive versus antigen-experienced comparison.

CDR3 size: 17 residues. Per germline, CDR1 SQVTM and CDR2 ANQGSEA. Deletions cut 0 bases from V and 2 bases from J, with 16 bases between. Total RNA, at least 6 micrograms per sample, came from PBMCs. The J gene is TRBJ1-4, the V gene TRBV29-1; D may be TRBD1 (5 bases). This clonotype was sampled from a human donor in good health. Sequenced material: blood. The CDR3 nucleotides are TGCAGCGTTGAAGATCGATGGGGGGTCGCGACTAATGAAAAACTGTTTTTT. This translates into CSVEDRWGVATNEKLFF.